What follows are 17 T cell receptor beta chains derived from one specimen sequenced in a study of T cell repertoires in cytomegalovirus infection. TCRdb re-called the reads through MiXCR, storing one row per CDR3 protein. Of more than 500,000 distinct CDR3 sequences listed, 15% to 20% are singletons. Sequencing was carried out using CD8+ T cells from PBMCs. Source of these receptors: a human donor in good health (CMV status not recorded). Some clones in this sample may be carry-over from other donors' samples.

The chain couples TRBV13 to TRBJ1-5, with D unclear. The CDR3 covers 15 residues. V lost 2 bases to trimming and J lost 2 bases, with 10 bases between them. Germline CDR1 reads PRHDT; CDR2 reads FYEKMQ (reference sequence). The CDR3 sequence: CASSLRIRGNQPQHF. CDR3 in DNA: TGTGCCAGCAGCTTAAGAATCCGGGGCAATCAGCCCCAGCATTTT.

This clonotype occurred many times. The chain is built from TRBV19 and TRBJ1-6; 7 bases match TRBD1. CDR3 length: 13 residues. J was trimmed by 6 bases and V by 6 bases; bases with no gene match: 2. Germline CDR1 reads LNHDA; CDR2 reads SQIVND (reference sequence). In DNA form, the CDR3 reads TGTGCCAGTAGGGACAGGTCTAATTCACCCCTCCACTTT. This codes for CASRDRSNSPLHF. Combining the CDR3 with reference TRBV19 and TRBJ1-6 gives the whole variable domain DGGITQSPKYLFRKEGQNVTLSCEQNLNHDAMYWYRQDPGQGLRLIYYSQIVNDFQKGDIAEGYSVSREKKESFPLTVTSAQKNPTAFYLCASRDRSNSPLHFGNGTRLTVT.

The rearrangement links TRBV27 to TRBJ2-7, with 8 bases fitting TRBD2. Trimming cost V 5 bases and J 6 bases; bases outside gene matches: 15. The CDR3 is 16 residues long. Germline V gene data show CDR1 as MNHEY and CDR2 as SMNVEV (reference sequence). CDR3 nucleotide sequence: TGTGCCAGCAGTACTCATAGCGGGAAAGGCCCCGGCGAGCAGTACTTC. Its protein is CASSTHSGKGPGEQYF.

This clonotype has ten or more counts. This chain uses TRBV7-9 with TRBJ2-7; 11 nucleotides align to TRBD1. Germline assignment: CDR1 SEHNR and CDR2 FQNEAQ (reference sequence). V lost 0 bases and J lost 3; bases outside the gene matches: 10. The CDR3 runs to 18 residues. The CDR3 DNA reads as TGTGCCAGCAGCTTAGCCGGACAGGGGGCCACGCTGGGCTACGAGCAGTACTTC. This codes for CASSLAGQGATLGYEQYF.

This chain connects TRBV14 to TRBJ2-2; D may be TRBD2 (7 bases). Trimming pared 4 bases from V and 4 bases from J, leaving 13 bases between. The CDR3 runs to 15 residues. Germline CDR1 is SGHDN and CDR2 is FVKESK. CDR3 amino acids: CASSPTGRATGELFF. In DNA form, the CDR3 reads TGTGCCAGCAGCCCCACAGGGAGGGCCACCGGGGAGCTGTTTTTT.

This clonotype has a count of ten or more. V and J are TRBV28 and TRBJ2-2; D not resolved. There are 12 residues in the CDR3. V lost 6 bases and J 7 bases, leaving 9 bases between the germline ends. Per germline, CDR1 MDHEN and CDR2 SYDVKM. The CDR3 loop reads CASRVGIGELFF. The CDR3 coding sequence is TGTGCCAGCAGAGTAGGAATCGGGGAGCTGTTTTTT.

This clonotype was picked up many times. J is TRBJ1-2 and V is TRBV7-9; tentatively, D is TRBD1 (5 bases). This CDR3 comprises 14 residues. The ends were cut back, 3 bases at V and 4 bases at J, with 12 bases in the middle. Germline loops: CDR1 SEHNR, CDR2 FQNEAQ (reference sequence). The CDR3 here is CASSFSSDSYGYTF. The CDR3 nucleotides read TGTGCCAGCAGCTTTAGTTCCGACAGCTATGGCTACACCTTC.

This clonotype was counted many times. The chain combines TRBV12-3 or TRBV12-4 with TRBJ2-1; no clear D. This CDR3 comprises 16 residues. Trimming pared 5 bases from V and 7 bases from J, leaving 21 bases between. CDR3 DNA sequence: TGTGCCAGCAGTCTACTTCCGATCTTTTTCGGGAATGAGCAGTTCTTC. It translates to CASSLLPIFFGNEQFF.

As concerns this clonotype: The junction and the germline gene differ at one end; a read error may be behind it. The chain carries TRBV10-2 and TRBJ2-5, with 12 bases identical to TRBD2. The germline CDR1 and CDR2 sequences are WSHSY and SAAADI. CDR3 size: 17 residues. The CDR3 coding sequence is TGCGCCAGCAGTGATTTGCTAGCGGGAGGGGTAGGAGAGATCCAGTACTTC. This translates into CASSDLLAGGVGEIQYF.

This clonotype appeared many times. The V call is TRBV7-2, the J call TRBJ1-5; D unclear. CDR1 SGHTA and CDR2 FQGNSA come from the germline V gene. V was cut by 6 bases and J by 3 bases, with 9 bases left in between. CDR3 length: 13 amino acids. CDR3 DNA: TGTGCCAGCAGTCCCAGTCCCAATCAGCCCCAGCATTTT. It codes for CASSPSPNQPQHF.

This clonotype was recorded once. The V call is TRBV28, the J call TRBJ1-1; the D is unclear. CDR1 is MDHEN, CDR2 SYDVKM, per germline. This CDR3 is built from 15 residues. Trimming pared 1 base from V and 1 base from J, leaving 10 bases between. In nucleotides, the CDR3 is TGTGCCAGCAGTTTATTGGGCAGACAGAACACTGAAGCTTTCTTT. Its protein is CASSLLGRQNTEAFF.

In its sample, this clonotype was seen many times. The rearrangement uses TRBV12-3 or TRBV12-4 and TRBJ2-7; 9 bases agree with TRBD1. V trimming: 5 bases; J trimming: 5 bases; junction bases outside the gene matches: 4. The CDR3 is 13 residues long. CDR3 nucleotide sequence: TGTGCCAGCAGTCTCAGACAGGGGGACGAGCAGTACTTC. Residues: CASSLRQGDEQYF.

This chain connects TRBV28 to TRBJ2-3; tentative D call: TRBD1 (5 bases). The V and J ends lost 1 base and 1 base respectively, with 12 bases between them. CDR1 and CDR2 (germline): MDHEN, SYDVKM. This CDR3 spans 16 amino acids. The CDR3 protein is CASSLSRVGGTDTQYF. CDR3 bases: TGTGCCAGCAGTTTATCTAGGGTAGGGGGCACAGATACGCAGTATTTT.

This rearrangement joins TRBV27 to TRBJ2-7, with 9 bases lining up with TRBD1. The CDR3 extends over 17 amino acids. V dropped 2 bases and J dropped 0; count of bases not matched to a gene: 8. Germline CDR1 and CDR2: MNHEY and SMNVEV (reference sequence). The CDR3: CASSLTLGQGLSYEQYF. The CDR3, as DNA: TGTGCCAGCAGTTTAACCCTTGGACAGGGGCTCTCCTACGAGCAGTACTTC.

There are many counts of this clonotype. The chain links TRBV7-6 to TRBJ2-7; the match to TRBD1 covers 9 bases. Germline assignment: CDR1 SGHVS and CDR2 FNYEAQ. Trimming cost V 6 bases and J 2 bases; bases outside gene matches: 8. CDR3 length equals 15 residues. The CDR3 region is CASRIEGQGTYEQYF. The CDR3 coding sequence is TGTGCCAGCAGAATTGAGGGACAGGGAACCTACGAGCAGTACTTC.

The chain combines TRBV2 with TRBJ1-2; tentatively, D is TRBD1 (5 bases). V lost 7 bases and J 4 bases, leaving 13 bases between the germline ends. CDR1 is SNHLY and CDR2 is FYNNEI in the germline V gene. This CDR3 has 13 amino acids. This CDR3 is CASKGRPVYGYTF. The CDR3 coding sequence is TGTGCCAGCAAGGGGCGTCCTGTCTATGGCTACACCTTC. The whole variable domain, filled in from reference TRBV2 and TRBJ1-2, reads EPEVTQTPSHQVTQMGQEVILRCVPISNHLYFYWYRQILGQKVEFLVSFYNNEISEKSEIFDDQFSVERPDGSNFTLKIRSTKLEDSAMYFCASKGRPVYGYTFGSGTRLTVV.

This clonotype was detected only a few times. V is TRBV28 and J is TRBJ2-7; D gene ambiguous. The CDR3 has 15 amino acids. Looked up from germline, CDR1 is MDHEN and CDR2 is SYDVKM. V lost 7 bases, J lost 1 base, and 17 bases lay in between. The CDR3 DNA sequence: TGTGCCAGCACTCCTTCTACGGACCCTTCCTACGAGCAGTACTTC. It translates to CASTPSTDPSYEQYF. The variable domain in full, completed from reference TRBV28 and TRBJ2-7, reads DVKVTQSSRYLVKRTGEKVFLECVQDMDHENMFWYRQDPGLGLRLIYFSYDVKMKEKGDIPEGYSVSREKKERFSLILESASTNQTSMYLCASTPSTDPSYEQYFGPGTRLTVT.